These 30 T cell receptor beta chains share one sample of origin, sequenced in a study of blood T cells in healthy people across ages. Combining a sample-barcoded 5' primer with a J-beta primer mix, a second PCR ran for about 7 to 11 cycles. From the 5' RACE reads, TCRdb called clonotypes with MiXCR, one entry per CDR3 protein. The sample lists approximately 810,000 distinct CDR3 sequences; less than 35% were seen once. The source material was blood. These receptors all come from a woman aged 80 or over in good health.

For this clonotype: This clone may be a read error of a much larger clone one base away. This chain links TRBV27 with TRBJ2-1; TRBD2 matches 11 bases. Gene TRBJ2-7 matches the end of the DNA better, so the J call may be wrong. This CDR3 is built from 19 residues. Germline CDR1 is MNHEY and CDR2 is SMNVEV (reference sequence). CDR3 sequence (DNA): TGTGCCAGCAGTGCCCTAGCGGGGGGCCAATCCCGACCGTACAATGAGCAGTACTTC. It encodes CASSALAGGQSRPYNEQYF.

Of note for this clonotype: It may be a read error: a sequence one base away is much more abundant. The V call is TRBV7-2, the J call TRBJ1-2, with unresolved D. The CDR3 sequence is 14 residues long. The V end lost 4 bases, the J end lost 8 bases, and 17 bases lay between the germline ends. Germline V gene lookup returns CDR1 SGHTA and CDR2 FQGNSA. CDR3 nucleotide sequence: TGTGCCAGCAGCTCCGGACCGAGATTAGGAGGCTACACCTTC. It encodes CASSSGPRLGGYTF.

Worth noting for this clonotype: A read error is possible here, since a much larger clone lies one base away. V and J are TRBV7-9 and TRBJ1-2, with 7 bases lining up with TRBD1. This CDR3 has 14 residues. Trimming removed 5 bases from V and 7 bases from J; junction bases left unmatched: 10. In germline, CDR1 is SEHNR, CDR2 FQNEAQ (reference sequence). The CDR3, as DNA: TGTGCCAGCAGCCCGAGTGGCAGGGGGTTTGGCTACACCTTC. Amino acids: CASSPSGRGFGYTF.

This clonotype was detected many times. V gene TRBV6-5 combines with J gene TRBJ2-7; D possibly corresponds to TRBD1 (6 bases). CDR1 MNHEY and CDR2 SVGAGI come from the germline V gene. The V end lost 5 bases, the J end lost 3 bases, and 11 bases lay between the germline ends. CDR3 length equals 13 residues. The CDR3 nucleotides are TGTGCCAGCAGTACGGACAGCTACTACGAGCAGTACTTC. It specifies CASSTDSYYEQYF.

This clonotype has only a few counts. The chain joins TRBV10-1 to TRBJ2-2, with D unresolved. The germline V gene encodes CDR1 WNHNN and CDR2 SYGVQD (reference sequence). The CDR3 is 13 residues long. V lost 10 bases to trimming and J lost 2 bases, with 11 bases between them. CDR3 amino acids: CATLGLNTGELFF. In DNA, the CDR3 is TGCGCCACTCTCGGATTAAACACCGGGGAGCTGTTTTTT.

In its sample, this clonotype was seen many times. The chain uses TRBV6-5 and TRBJ2-1, with D possibly being TRBD1 (5 bases). CDR1 MNHEY and CDR2 SVGAGI come from the germline V gene. This CDR3 is built from 16 residues. V was clipped by 6 bases and J by 0 bases, with 15 bases between them. CDR3: CASRSLNRGSYNEQFF. In nucleotides, the CDR3 is TGTGCCAGCAGGTCGTTAAATAGGGGCTCCTACAATGAGCAGTTCTTC.

The table lists this clonotype with a few counts. The V call is TRBV18, the J call TRBJ2-1; 8 bases are shared with TRBD2. The CDR3 is 17 amino acids. Germline V gene data show CDR1 as KGHSH and CDR2 as LQKENI. The trim removed 0 bases at V and 1 base at J, leaving 5 bases unmatched. DNA of the CDR3: TGTGCCAGCTCACCACCGGTTAGCGGGGATTCCTACAATGAGCAGTTCTTC. Amino acids: CASSPPVSGDSYNEQFF.

Comments on this clonotype: A much larger clone differs by one base, so this may be a read error. The chain employs TRBV27 and TRBJ2-3, with D possibly matching TRBD1 (5 bases). The CDR3 totals 12 residues. V was pared by 4 bases and J by 4 bases, with 6 bases between. The germline CDR1 and CDR2 sequences are MNHEY and SMNVEV (reference sequence). DNA of the CDR3: TGTGCCAGCAGTTCACAGGCAGATACGCAGTATTTT. Its protein product is CASSSQADTQYF.

Comments on this clonotype: A much larger clone lies one base from this, so it may be a read error. This sequence joins TRBV24-1 and TRBJ2-1, with D perhaps TRBD1 or TRBD2 (6 bases each). CDR3 length: 16 residues. V was pared by 0 bases and J by 2 bases, with 10 bases between. Germline V gene sequence: CDR1 KGHDR, CDR2 SFDVKD. CDR3 region: CATSDLRGEPYNEQFF. The CDR3 DNA reads as TGTGCCACCAGTGATTTGAGGGGGGAGCCCTACAATGAGCAGTTCTTC.

This clonotype was observed at least ten times. The chain is built from TRBV7-2 and TRBJ2-1, with D possibly being TRBD1 (5 bases). Germline CDR1 and CDR2: SGHTA and FQGNSA. The CDR3 is 16 amino acids. V was cut by 7 bases and J by 3 bases, with 19 bases left in between. The CDR3 DNA follows: TGTGCCAGCACCTCCCGTCCGCAGGGCGGCTACAATGAGCAGTTCTTC. It translates to CASTSRPQGGYNEQFF.

This clonotype was seen a few times. The CDR3 sequence is CATSREPGLPHF. The CDR3 nucleotides are TGTGCCACCAGCAGAGAGCCGGGACTTCCCCACTTT. The chain is built from TRBV15 and TRBJ1-6, with TRBD1 as a possible D gene (5 bases). The germline gives CDR1 LNHNV, CDR2 YYDKDF (reference sequence). The V end was cut by 0 bases, the J end by 18 bases, with 12 bases between. CDR3 length: 12 residues. The whole variable domain, filled in from reference TRBV15 and TRBJ1-6, reads DAMVIQNPRYQVTQFGKPVTLSCSQTLNHNVMYWYQQKSSQAPKLLFHYYDKDFNNEADTPDNFQSRRPNTSFCFLDIRSPGLGDTAMYLCATSREPGLPHFGNGTRLTVT.

The V and J genes are TRBV20-1 and TRBJ2-1, with TRBD2 identical over 11 bases. The junction had 9 bases not matched to a gene; V was cut back by 0 bases and J by 5 bases. The CDR3 contains 17 residues. CDR1 and CDR2 (germline): DFQATT, SNEGSKA (reference sequence). In DNA form, the CDR3 reads TGCAGTGCTAGAGATCAGGTAGCGGGGGGGCCTAACAATGAGCAGTTCTTC. Protein product: CSARDQVAGGPNNEQFF.

Worth noting for this clonotype: The CDR3 ends on some other residue instead of the conserved phenylalanine or tryptophan, so this is likely a read error. The J gene is TRBJ2-6, the V gene TRBV5-5; D is ambiguous. The CDR3 contains 17 residues. Trimming removed 0 bases from V and 4 bases from J, with 14 bases in between. Germline values: CDR1 SGHKS, CDR2 YYEKEE (reference sequence). CDR3 DNA sequence: TGTGCCAGCAGCTTGGAGGTTATCAGTTCGGGGGCCAACGTCCTGACTGTC. This sequence encodes CASSLEVISSGANVLTV.

This clonotype was counted ten times or more. CDR3 sequence (DNA): TGTGCCAGCAGCTTATCTCCGTCCAGCGGGGGGGCGGGAGAGCAGTACTTC. Translating it yields CASSLSPSSGGAGEQYF. The rearrangement links TRBV7-2 to TRBJ2-7; the match to TRBD2 covers 10 bases. Germline lookup yields CDR1 SGHTA and CDR2 FQGNSA. Germline trimming cut 2 bases from V and 7 bases from J; bases unmatched to any gene: 14. This CDR3 has 17 amino acids. Supplemented by reference TRBV7-2 and TRBJ2-7, the full variable domain reads GAGVSQSPSNKVTEKGKDVELRCDPISGHTALYWYRQSLGQGLEFLIYFQGNSAPDKSGLPSDRFSAERTGGSVSTLTIQRTQQEDSAVYLCASSLSPSSGGAGEQYFGPGTRLTVT.

The genes are TRBV12-3 or TRBV12-4 and TRBJ1-2, with 7 nucleotides matching TRBD1. J was trimmed by 14 bases and V by 1 base; bases with no gene match: 10. CDR3 length: 13 residues. The CDR3 here is CASSLETGRAQTF. DNA of the CDR3: TGTGCCAGCAGTTTAGAGACAGGGCGGGCTCAAACCTTC.

The V call is TRBV5-1, the J call TRBJ2-7; no definite D call. Germline V CDR1 and CDR2: SGHRS, YFSETQ. The CDR3 extends over 16 amino acids. V shed 3 bases and J shed 5 bases, with 21 bases lying between them. The CDR3, as DNA: TGCGCCAGCAGCTCCTACCCAGGATTGCCGTTGAACGAGCAGTACTTC. This translates into CASSSYPGLPLNEQYF.

This clonotype was seen many times. The V gene is TRBV7-2, the J gene TRBJ2-1, with 16 bases aligning to TRBD2. CDR1 SGHTA and CDR2 FQGNSA come from the germline V gene. This CDR3 is built from 19 residues. V was pared by 2 bases and J by 9 bases, with 13 bases of the junction left unmatched. CDR3 nucleotide sequence: TGTGCCAGCAGCTTATCTGGGACTAGCGGGGGGGTGGGGCGCGGTGAGCAGTTCTTC. Protein: CASSLSGTSGGVGRGEQFF. The variable domain in full, with the rest retrieved from reference TRBV7-2 and TRBJ2-1, is GAGVSQSPSNKVTEKGKDVELRCDPISGHTALYWYRQSLGQGLEFLIYFQGNSAPDKSGLPSDRFSAERTGGSVSTLTIQRTQQEDSAVYLCASSLSGTSGGVGRGEQFFGPGTRLTVL.

The gene calls are TRBV29-1 and TRBJ2-3; 12 bases are shared with TRBD1. The CDR3 length is 14 residues. With 4 bases clipped from V and 5 bases from J, the junction kept 4 bases outside the gene matches. Germline CDR1 is SQVTM and CDR2 is ANQGSEA. The CDR3 reads CSVVGTGGVDTQYF. The CDR3 nucleotides read TGCAGCGTTGTGGGGACAGGGGGCGTAGATACGCAGTATTTT.

The sample holds many counts of this clonotype. V is TRBV7-2 and J is TRBJ2-4; D is tentatively TRBD1 or TRBD2 (5 bases each). CDR3 length: 15 amino acids. Germline V gene lookup returns CDR1 SGHTA and CDR2 FQGNSA. V was cut by 5 bases and J by 7 bases, with 18 bases left in between. The CDR3 is CASSRKGQGENIQYF. The DNA for the CDR3 is TGTGCCAGCAGCAGAAAGGGCCAGGGAGAGAACATTCAGTACTTC.

As for this clonotype: One base away lies a much larger clone, so this may be a sequencing read error. The chain recombines TRBV4-3 with TRBJ2-7; D is unresolved. V lost 0 bases, J lost 7 bases, and 13 bases lay in between. In germline, CDR1 is LGHNA, CDR2 YSLEER. CDR3 length: 14 residues. The CDR3 DNA sequence: TGCGCCAGCAGCCAAGAACCGACGGGCAATGAGCAGTACTTC. This encodes CASSQEPTGNEQYF.

This clonotype was observed many times. The chain carries TRBV28 and TRBJ2-4; 13 bases align to TRBD2. The CDR3 length is 17 residues. Germline trimming cut 6 bases from V and 0 bases from J; bases unmatched to any gene: 5. Germline CDR1 and CDR2: MDHEN and SYDVKM. The CDR3 DNA reads as TGTGCCAGCAGGCCGACTAGCGGGGGGATAGCCAAAAACATTCAGTACTTC. It encodes CASRPTSGGIAKNIQYF.

This clonotype was counted a few times. The rearrangement joins TRBV20-1 to TRBJ1-2, with D possibly TRBD1 on 5 matching bases. Between the trimmed V and J ends, which lost 5 bases and 14 bases, there was a span of 24 bases. This CDR3 region has 13 residues. In germline, CDR1 is DFQATT, CDR2 SNEGSKA (reference sequence). The CDR3 here is CSAYRGDVTGRTF. The CDR3, as DNA: TGCAGTGCTTATCGAGGGGATGTAACTGGACGAACCTTC.

This clonotype was detected ten times or more. The rearrangement uses TRBV20-1 and TRBJ1-2; 9 nucleotides agree with TRBD1. The V and J ends lost 1 base and 4 bases, in that order; junction bases with no gene match: 7. The V gene's germline CDR1 is DFQATT and CDR2 SNEGSKA (reference sequence). This CDR3 spans 15 amino acids. CDR3 bases: TGCAGTGCTAGAGGACAGGGGGTTTACCTCTATGGCTACACCTTC. This sequence encodes CSARGQGVYLYGYTF.

The J gene is TRBJ2-3, the V gene TRBV7-2; the D gene is possibly TRBD1 (6 bases). The CDR3 runs to 15 residues. Germline V gives CDR1 SGHTA, CDR2 FQGNSA. Trimming removed 4 bases at V and 3 bases at J, with 14 bases between. The CDR3 region has the DNA TGTGCCAGCAGCTCCGGACAGTTGTTGACAGATACGCAGTATTTT. Encoded protein: CASSSGQLLTDTQYF.

This clonotype was counted between two and nine times. The chain joins TRBV11-2 to TRBJ2-1; 9 bases agree with TRBD2. Losses at the gene ends were 0 bases for V and 9 bases for J; bases not matched to a gene: 6. This CDR3 is built from 15 residues. Looked up from germline, CDR1 is SGHAT and CDR2 is FQNNGV. The CDR3 is CASSLDQIAGAEQFF. The CDR3 DNA sequence: TGTGCCAGCAGCTTAGATCAGATAGCGGGGGCTGAGCAGTTCTTC.

The chain combines TRBV20-1 with TRBJ2-2; D is tentatively TRBD1 or TRBD2 (5 bases each). Germline V gene sequence: CDR1 DFQATT, CDR2 SNEGSKA (reference sequence). The CDR3 loop spans 15 amino acids. Trimming removed 2 bases at V and 7 bases at J, with 17 bases between. CDR3 amino acids: CSARSGDPQIGELFF. CDR3 nucleotide sequence: TGCAGTGCTAGATCTGGGGACCCCCAGATCGGGGAGCTGTTTTTT.

This clonotype was found many times. The chain links TRBV20-1 to TRBJ2-7; unclear D gene. The germline V gene has CDR1 DFQATT and CDR2 SNEGSKA (reference sequence). The V end lost 0 bases, the J end lost 6 bases, and 12 bases lay between the germline ends. This CDR3 has 13 residues. The CDR3 DNA reads TGCAGTGCTAGAGAAAGGGTAATGGGCGAGCAGTACTTC. Translation: CSARERVMGEQYF.

The rearrangement uses TRBV7-2 and TRBJ1-1; 7 nucleotides align to TRBD1. Germline V gene sequence: CDR1 SGHTA, CDR2 FQGNSA. Trimming removed 0 bases from V and 9 bases from J; junction bases left unmatched: 7. The CDR3 spans 14 residues. The CDR3 loop reads CASSLAGTASQAFF. CDR3 nucleotide sequence: TGTGCCAGCAGCTTAGCCGGGACAGCATCACAAGCTTTCTTT. The complete variable domain, with remaining parts taken from reference TRBV7-2 and TRBJ1-1, reads GAGVSQSPSNKVTEKGKDVELRCDPISGHTALYWYRQSLGQGLEFLIYFQGNSAPDKSGLPSDRFSAERTGGSVSTLTIQRTQQEDSAVYLCASSLAGTASQAFFGQGTRLTVV.

This clonotype occurred a few times. The rearrangement uses TRBV12-3 or TRBV12-4 and TRBJ2-1; the match to TRBD1 covers 9 bases. The CDR3 loop spans 17 amino acids. V lost 5 bases, J lost 3 bases, and 11 bases stayed unmatched. The CDR3, as DNA: TGTGCCAGCAGTCCCCCCTACAGGGGGCCAATCTACAATGAGCAGTTCTTC. It encodes CASSPPYRGPIYNEQFF.

In this sample, this clonotype turned up many times. The rearrangement joins TRBV20-1 to TRBJ2-1; 11 bases fit TRBD2. V was pared by 5 bases and J by 8 bases, with 5 bases of the junction left unmatched. CDR1 DFQATT and CDR2 SNEGSKA come from the germline V gene (reference sequence). The CDR3 contains 13 residues. The CDR3 DNA follows: TGCAGTGCTTTAGCGGGGGGGCCGGATGAGCAGTTCTTC. This translates into CSALAGGPDEQFF.